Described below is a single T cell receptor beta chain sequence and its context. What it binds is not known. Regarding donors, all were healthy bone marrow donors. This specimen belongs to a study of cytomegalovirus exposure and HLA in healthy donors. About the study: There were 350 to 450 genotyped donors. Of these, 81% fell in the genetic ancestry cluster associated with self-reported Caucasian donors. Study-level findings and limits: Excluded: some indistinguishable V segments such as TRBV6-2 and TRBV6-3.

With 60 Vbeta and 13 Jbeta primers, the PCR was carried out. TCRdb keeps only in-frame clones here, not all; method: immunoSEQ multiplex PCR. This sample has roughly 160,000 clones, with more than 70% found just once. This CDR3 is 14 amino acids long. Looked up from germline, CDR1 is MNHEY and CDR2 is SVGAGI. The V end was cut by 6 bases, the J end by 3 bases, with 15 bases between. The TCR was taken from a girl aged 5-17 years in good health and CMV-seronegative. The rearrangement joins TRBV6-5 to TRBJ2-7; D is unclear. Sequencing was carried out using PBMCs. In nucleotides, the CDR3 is TGTGCCAGCAGCCCCCCTGGGCAACGCTACGAGCAGTACTTC. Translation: CASSPPGQRYEQYF.